Sequencing of this T cell receptor beta chain was carried out in a study of spatial heterogeneity in lung cancer (dated by TCRdb to the late 2010s). Describing the broader study: Donors were over 60 patients with early-stage, untreated non-small cell lung cancer from the lung TRACERx cohort. Beta-chain transcripts were consistently detected in greater numbers than alpha-chain transcripts, which likely reflected higher beta-chain transcript abundance. In non-small cell lung cancer, the study made a quantitative comparison of TCR alpha and beta repertoires among multiple tumor regions, matched nontumor lung and blood. In the raw uncorrected reads, each unique combination of TCR and UMI appeared more than ten times on average. Follow-up PBMC samples were sequenced whenever available, with the median time to follow-up being approximately two years after resection. Both alpha and beta chains were TCR-sequenced in samples taken at surgery, namely 220 tumor regions, more than 62 matched nontumor lung samples and about 58 PBMC samples. TCR repertoire features were related to nonsynonymous mutation counts determined by whole-exome sequencing of tumor tissue.

This clonotype has a count of ten or more. There is no known antigen for this receptor. No much larger clone is present one base from it, and per-base qualities are unavailable. The meaning of the sample's time point label: blood at routine non-recurrence follow-up after resection. TCR sequencing used whole RNA extracted from tumor and nontumor lung tissue, or from cryopreserved PBMC samples, without cell sorting. A patient was chosen for TCR sequencing only when enough RNA was available from at least two tumor regions. Cut back by 5 bases and 5 bases, the V and J ends lie 7 bases apart. The germline V gene (reference sequence) yields SEHNR for CDR1 and FQNEAQ for CDR2. Including cysteine and phenylalanine, the CDR3 has 11 amino acids. CDR3 DNA only is kept here, 33 bases in frame from base 1. Libraries were built with 5' RACE. Sequenced on a NextSeq 500. The TCR library protocol attached a unique molecular identifier to each TCR cDNA molecule to allow correction of PCR and sequencing errors. On the study's bioinformatics: TCR identification, UMI-based error correction and CDR3 extraction were all carried out with Decombinator tools. Expanded TCRs were defined as those above a frequency of 2 per 1,000, corresponding to the top 1% of the tumor frequency distribution. Each repertoire was subsampled 100 times to 5,000 TCRs, after which Renyi diversity was computed with the R vegan package. CDR3 similarity networks were built from amino acid triplet string-kernel similarity, connecting CDR3s with pairwise similarity above 0.82. TCRdb passed the public sequencing reads through fastp at Q25 and MiXCR, retaining productive beta sequences. Rows with a matching CDR3 protein are joined into one entry that keeps the most common DNA and genes. These V and J calls are TCRdb output, not the study's own analysis. Counted in this sample were roughly 14,000 distinct CDR3 sequences; 6.3% of them appeared once. The ten largest clones take up about 26% of the sample.

What the work shows at the level of the full study, not this receptor alone: Only about 15 patients were included in comparisons of baseline and follow-up blood repertoires. Ubiquitous expanded tumor TCRs were detected in blood more often at tumor resection than at routine follow-up. Additional single-cell paired TCR alpha and beta sequencing was considered necessary to confirm, at a functional level, the hypothesis that regional TCRs recognize regional mutations.

This sample comprised PBMCs, obtained at follow-up. Recombination connected TRBV7-9 to TRBJ2-7; the D gene assignment is ambiguous. The clonotype was recovered from a male donor with early-stage non-small cell lung cancer. The CDR3 region: CASSLWDEQYF. DNA sequence: TGTGCCAGCAGCCTGTGGGACGAGCAGTACTTC.